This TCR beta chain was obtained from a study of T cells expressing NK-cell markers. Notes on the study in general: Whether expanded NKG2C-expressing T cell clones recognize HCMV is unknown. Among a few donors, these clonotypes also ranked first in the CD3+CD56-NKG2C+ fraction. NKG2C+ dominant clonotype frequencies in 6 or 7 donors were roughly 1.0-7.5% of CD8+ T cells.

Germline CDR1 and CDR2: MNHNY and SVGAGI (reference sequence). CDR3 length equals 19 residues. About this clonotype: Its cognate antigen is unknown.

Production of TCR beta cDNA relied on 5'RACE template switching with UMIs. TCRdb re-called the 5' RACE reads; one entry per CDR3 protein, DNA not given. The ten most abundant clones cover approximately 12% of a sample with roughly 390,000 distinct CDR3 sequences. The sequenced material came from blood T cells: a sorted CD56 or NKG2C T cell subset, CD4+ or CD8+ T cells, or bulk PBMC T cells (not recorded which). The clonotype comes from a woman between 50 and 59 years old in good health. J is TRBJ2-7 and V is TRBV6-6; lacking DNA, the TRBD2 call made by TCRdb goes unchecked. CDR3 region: CASSQSAGGNRLGFSEQYF.